The next 26 T cell receptor beta chains were all read from a single sample in a study of blood T cell repertoires in COVID-19. The method was immunoSEQ multiplex PCR; TCRdb's version includes in-frame clones alone and lacks a portion of them. The table records 310,000 or so clones, around four fifths of them present only once. Sequencing was carried out using peripheral blood. These TCRs come from a woman in her fifties or sixties with acute or convalescent COVID-19.

This sequence joins TRBV3-1 (or the pseudogene TRBV3-2) and TRBJ1-1, with D tentatively TRBD1 (6 bases). Trimming removed 6 bases at V and 4 bases at J, with 12 bases between. Germline-derived CDR1 and CDR2 are LGHDT and YNNKEL (reference sequence). The CDR3 totals 13 residues. Written as DNA, the CDR3 is TGTGCCAGCAGGGGTACACAGGGCACTGAAGCTTTCTTT. It is translated as CASRGTQGTEAFF.

The chain links TRBV5-6 to TRBJ2-7, with D possibly TRBD2 on 6 matching bases. This CDR3 is built from 15 residues. V was shortened by 3 bases and J by 3 bases, with 16 bases between the two germline ends. In germline, CDR1 is SGHDT, CDR2 YYEEEE. The CDR3 nucleotides read TGTGCCAGCAGCTCCCTCGGGGCGGGAAGCTACGAGCAGTACTTC. Protein product: CASSSLGAGSYEQYF.

On this clone itself: This specimen includes other DNA sequences encoding the same CDR3. The rearrangement uses TRBV10-2 and TRBJ2-7; TRBD1 matches 9 bases. The CDR3 sequence is 14 residues long. The V gene end was trimmed by 6 bases and the J gene end by 4 bases; junction bases not matched to a gene: 7. Germline values: CDR1 WSHSY, CDR2 SAAADI. This CDR3 reads CASSPGQGPYEQYV. In DNA form, the CDR3 reads TGCGCCAGCAGCCCGGGACAGGGACCTTACGAGCAGTACGTC.

The chain employs TRBV2 and TRBJ2-5, with D tentatively TRBD2 (7 bases). This CDR3 comprises 15 residues. The germline V gene has CDR1 SNHLY and CDR2 FYNNEI. Deletions cut 7 bases from V and 4 bases from J, with 19 bases between. CDR3 nucleotides: TGTGCCAGCATGGGTCGGGGGGCCCCCGGAGAGACCCAGTACTTC. Translated, it gives CASMGRGAPGETQYF.

The chain carries TRBV4-3 and TRBJ1-4, with TRBD1 as a possible D gene (6 bases). This CDR3 has 16 residues. Germline V gene lookup returns CDR1 LGHNA and CDR2 YSLEER. Trimming took off 3 bases at V and 5 bases at J, with 16 bases between the two ends. The CDR3 DNA is TGCGCCAGCAGCCAGGGTCCGACAGGCTTAAATGAAAAACTGTTTTTT. The encoded protein is CASSQGPTGLNEKLFF.

V is TRBV5-4 and J is TRBJ1-1, with 8 bases matching TRBD1. Germline trimming cut 8 bases from V and 3 bases from J; bases unmatched to any gene: 18. The CDR3 is 17 residues long. The germline V gene has CDR1 SGHNT and CDR2 YYREEE (reference sequence). The CDR3 sequence: CASSGFRGRRDDTEAFF. In DNA form, the CDR3 reads TGTGCCAGTAGCGGATTCAGGGGGCGTAGGGATGACACTGAAGCTTTCTTT.

The J gene is TRBJ1-5, the V gene TRBV18, with D maybe TRBD1 (5 bases). V was trimmed by 3 bases and J by 10 bases, leaving 13 bases between them. The germline V gene encodes CDR1 KGHSH and CDR2 LQKENI. This CDR3 has 13 residues. The CDR3 nucleotides read TGTGCCAGCTCACCGGACACGAACACTCCCCAGCATTTT. Translating gives CASSPDTNTPQHF.

This clone showed up just a few times. V usage is TRBV13 and J usage is TRBJ2-7, with a possible D match to TRBD2 (6 bases). The CDR3 has 13 residues. Trimming took off 3 bases at V and 3 bases at J, with 9 bases between the two ends. Looked up from germline, CDR1 is PRHDT and CDR2 is FYEKMQ (reference sequence). The DNA for the CDR3 is TGTGCCAGCAGCTTGGGACTTCTCTACGAGCAGTACTTC. Translated: CASSLGLLYEQYF.

V gene TRBV27 combines with J gene TRBJ1-4; TRBD1 agrees at 10 bases. Germline values: CDR1 MNHEY, CDR2 SMNVEV (reference sequence). This CDR3 is built from 15 residues. After removal of 5 bases from V and 1 base from J, the junction contained 1 base not matched to a gene. The CDR3, as DNA: TGTGCCAGCAGTCGGACAGGGGGAACTAATGAAAAACTGTTTTTT. This translates into CASSRTGGTNEKLFF.

This chain links TRBV12-3 or TRBV12-4 with TRBJ1-2; the D gene is possibly TRBD1 (6 bases). The CDR3 is 12 residues long. V was trimmed by 6 bases and J by 4 bases, leaving 9 bases between them. CDR3 DNA: TGTGCCAGCAGCCGGACAGCCTATGGCTACACCTTC. Its translation is CASSRTAYGYTF.

This chain uses TRBV9 with TRBJ2-3; 9 nucleotides align to TRBD1. The CDR3 extends over 16 amino acids. Germline assignment: CDR1 SGDLS and CDR2 YYNGEE. V was clipped by 5 bases and J by 4 bases; unmatched bases: 11. This chain's CDR3 is CASRAAGTGRPDTQYF. CDR3 bases: TGTGCCAGCAGGGCTGCGGGGACAGGGAGGCCAGATACGCAGTATTTT.

The chain employs TRBV6-5 and TRBJ1-2, with a possible D match to TRBD1 (5 bases). Germline loops: CDR1 MNHEY, CDR2 SVGAGI. This CDR3 contains 15 residues. V was cut by 7 bases and J by 3 bases, with 18 bases left in between. In nucleotides, the CDR3 is TGTGCCAGCACTAACCGTGGGGGGTTATACTATGGCTACACCTTC. Protein sequence: CASTNRGGLYYGYTF.

This chain links TRBV2 with TRBJ2-7; 7 positions match TRBD1. The V and J ends lost 6 bases and 9 bases, in that order; junction bases with no gene match: 8. Germline V CDR1 and CDR2: SNHLY, FYNNEI. This CDR3 is built from 12 residues. CDR3: CASSVDRVRQYV. The CDR3 DNA follows: TGTGCCAGCAGCGTCGACAGGGTGAGGCAGTACGTC.

The chain uses TRBV7-2 and TRBJ1-5; D gene ambiguous. The CDR3 has 13 amino acids. V lost 1 base and J 7 bases, leaving 8 bases between the germline ends. In germline, CDR1 is SGHTA, CDR2 FQGNSA. The CDR3 DNA follows: TGTGCCAGCAGCTTAGAGGCGGGACAGCCCCAGCATTTT. This encodes CASSLEAGQPQHF.

Of note for this clone: At one end the junction does not follow the germline gene, possibly because of a read error. The V call is TRBV5-8, the J call TRBJ1-5; the D is unclear. The CDR3 loop spans 15 amino acids. Germline V lookup: CDR1 SGHTS, CDR2 YDEGEE. The CDR3 region is CASSLARYSNQPQHF. CDR3 DNA: TGTGCCAGCAGTTTGGCCAGGTATAGCAATCAGCCCCAGCATTTT.

The rearrangement links TRBV6-5 to TRBJ2-2, with 10 bases matching TRBD1. This CDR3 spans 14 amino acids. V dropped 9 bases and J dropped 8; count of bases not matched to a gene: 9. Looked up from germline, CDR1 is MNHEY and CDR2 is SVGAGI. In nucleotides, the CDR3 is TGTGCCAGTAATGACAGGGGGCTAGTTGGGGAGCTGTTTTTT. Amino acids: CASNDRGLVGELFF.

Notes on this clone: This sample includes further DNA sequences coding for the same CDR3. V usage is TRBV12-3 or TRBV12-4 and J usage is TRBJ1-2, with D perhaps TRBD1 (5 bases). The CDR3 is made up of 13 amino acids. Trimming stripped 1 base from V and 2 bases from J, with 5 bases between. Here the CDR3 DNA reads TGTGCCAGCAGTTTAGGACAGAACTATGGCTACACCTTC. Protein: CASSLGQNYGYTF.

The chain couples TRBV4-1 to TRBJ2-7, with TRBD2 matching over 7 bases. The CDR3 spans 17 residues. J lost 1 base, V lost 0 bases, and 9 bases had no gene match. The V gene's germline CDR1 is MGHRA and CDR2 YSYEKL. The CDR3 region is CASSQDWGFGGSYEQYF. The CDR3 coding sequence is TGCGCCAGCAGCCAAGATTGGGGGTTCGGGGGGTCCTACGAGCAGTACTTC.

V gene TRBV2 combines with J gene TRBJ1-2; the D gene is possibly TRBD1 (6 bases). V lost 5 bases and J 7 bases, leaving 17 bases between the germline ends. CDR1 and CDR2 from the germline V gene are SNHLY and FYNNEI. The CDR3 contains 14 residues. The CDR3 loop reads CASSSLTQTGGYTF. The CDR3 bases are TGTGCCAGCAGTTCATTGACACAGACAGGTGGCTACACCTTC.

V usage is TRBV19 and J usage is TRBJ1-5; 7 nucleotides line up with TRBD1. Per germline, CDR1 LNHDA and CDR2 SQIVND (reference sequence). The CDR3 consists of 13 residues. The V and J ends lost 3 bases and 9 bases, in that order; junction bases with no gene match: 5. CDR3 DNA: TGTGCCAGTAGTATTGGACAGGCCTCGCCCCAGCATTTT. Its protein product is CASSIGQASPQHF.

This chain uses TRBV19 with TRBJ1-1; TRBD1 matches 9 bases. Germline lookup yields CDR1 LNHDA and CDR2 SQIVND (reference sequence). V dropped 1 base and J dropped 6; count of bases not matched to a gene: 9. This CDR3 region has 16 residues. In DNA, the CDR3 is TGTGCCAGTAGTATAGGTAGGGACAGGGTGGTTGCTGAAGCTTTCTTT. Amino acid sequence: CASSIGRDRVVAEAFF.

Here the CDR3 DNA reads TGTGCCAGCAGGAAGAGAGGGGGCAGCTATGGCTACACCTTC. This encodes CASRKRGGSYGYTF. This chain joins TRBV28 and TRBJ1-2, with 7 bases matching TRBD1. This CDR3 region has 14 residues. Germline-derived CDR1 and CDR2 are MDHEN and SYDVKM. J lost 4 bases, V lost 6 bases, and 8 bases had no gene match.

In DNA, the CDR3 is TGTGCCAGCAGGGCGACAGCGAATCAGCCCCAGCATTTT. Translating gives CASRATANQPQHF. This chain joins TRBV6-5 and TRBJ1-5, with a weak D call TRBD1 (5 bases). Germline V gene sequence: CDR1 MNHEY, CDR2 SVGAGI. Trimming shortened V by 6 bases and J by 4 bases, and 10 bases separated the two germline ends. CDR3 length equals 13 residues.

A word on this clone: The same CDR3 can be traced to other DNA sequences in this sample. The J gene is TRBJ2-1, the V gene TRBV9; tentatively, D is TRBD1 (5 bases). This CDR3 has 14 amino acids. The germline V gene encodes CDR1 SGDLS and CDR2 YYNGEE. V shed 0 bases and J shed 4 bases, with 8 bases lying between them. The CDR3 sequence is CASSVGGSYNEQFF. CDR3 nucleotide sequence: TGTGCCAGCAGCGTAGGGGGCTCGTACAATGAGCAGTTCTTC.

The CDR3 DNA reads TGTGCCAGCAGTTACGGGACAGGGGGAAAGACCCAGTACTTC. Translation: CASSYGTGGKTQYF. The gene calls are TRBV27 and TRBJ2-5; 11 bases map to TRBD1. Unmatched junction bases numbered 4, after V lost 4 bases and J lost 6 bases. The CDR3 totals 14 residues. The germline CDR1 and CDR2 sequences are MNHEY and SMNVEV (reference sequence).

This chain connects TRBV3-1 (or the pseudogene TRBV3-2) to TRBJ2-3; 10 bases map to TRBD2. The CDR3 loop spans 16 amino acids. CDR1 LGHDT and CDR2 YNNKEL come from the germline V gene (reference sequence). V lost 7 bases and J lost 5; bases outside the gene matches: 12. DNA of the CDR3: TGTGCCAGCACTCCATTAGCTAGCGGGGGTGGAGATACGCAGTATTTT. It translates to CASTPLASGGGDTQYF.